This TCR beta chain was documented in a study of shared clonotypes between healthy human individuals. Sequencing used immunoSEQ multiplex PCR; TCRdb keeps in-frame clones, though not all of them. The sample includes approximately 2.5 million clones, over 85% seen only once; the top ten take about 0.39%. Germline V CDR1 and CDR2: MDHEN, SYDVKM. This CDR3 comprises 17 residues. Losses at the gene ends were 3 bases for V and 0 bases for J; bases not matched to a gene: 8. The chain joins TRBV28 to TRBJ1-5; TRBD1 aligns across 7 bases. The sequencing sample was made of naive CD4+ T cells from PBMCs. Subset meaning: CD45RA+ positively selected. This receptor was identified in a man aged 18 to 35 in good health. Some clones in this sample may be carry-over from other donors' samples. The CDR3 protein is CASSFLSGTASNQPQHF. For the CDR3, the DNA is TGTGCCAGCAGTTTCCTCTCCGGGACAGCTAGCAATCAGCCCCAGCATTTT.